The 24 T cell receptor beta chains listed next were all sequenced from one sample in a study of human T cells and chemical hapten exposure. Time point indicated: patch test 1, 2 weeks after DPC sensitization. Described treatment: therapeutic diphenylcyclopropenone sensitization with weekly scalp DPC. MiXCR, run by TCRdb on the RACE reads, gives a single entry per CDR3 protein. In the table there are about 120,000 distinct CDR3 sequences, around 15% of which are singletons. Source: whole blood, taken in connection with sensitization to the hapten diphenylcyclopropenone (DPC). The receptor source for this set is a young man with alopecia areata. Some clones in this sample may be carry-over from other donors' samples.

This clonotype showed up just a few times. The CDR3 sequence: CASTSWIVYSNQPQHF. The DNA for the CDR3 is TGTGCCAGCACCTCTTGGATAGTTTATAGCAATCAGCCCCAGCATTTT. The J gene is TRBJ1-5, the V gene TRBV6-1; D not resolved. The CDR3 extends over 16 amino acids. Germline CDR1 and CDR2: MNHNS and SASEGT. The ends were cut back, 7 bases at V and 0 bases at J, with 16 bases in the middle.

This clonotype has a handful of counts. The chain joins TRBV6-1 to TRBJ2-1; D uncertain. Germline CDR1 and CDR2: MNHNS and SASEGT. V lost 5 bases and J 0 bases, leaving 8 bases between the germline ends. CDR3 size: 14 residues. The DNA for the CDR3 is TGTGCCAGCAGTCCGTTAGGCTCCTACAATGAGCAGTTCTTC. Protein product: CASSPLGSYNEQFF.

The rearrangement links TRBV5-4 to TRBJ1-1; weak D call: TRBD1 (6 bases). V dropped 0 bases and J dropped 2 bases, with 11 bases sitting between them. The germline CDR1 and CDR2 sequences are SGHNT and YYREEE (reference sequence). The CDR3 runs 15 residues. CDR3 coding DNA: TGTGCCAGCAGCTTGGGCAGGGGATATAACACTGAAGCTTTCTTT. It translates to CASSLGRGYNTEAFF.

There are many counts of this clonotype. The J gene is TRBJ1-4, the V gene TRBV6-5, with TRBD1 identical over 9 bases. There are 14 residues in the CDR3. Trimming cost V 4 bases and J 8 bases; bases outside gene matches: 5. From germline, CDR1 is MNHEY and CDR2 SVGAGI. The CDR3 coding sequence is TGTGCCAGCAGTTCCGGACAGGGGCGGGAAAAACTGTTTTTT. This sequence encodes CASSSGQGREKLFF.

This clonotype has more than one count but fewer than ten. The chain carries TRBV5-1 and TRBJ1-1; D is unclear. V lost 0 bases and J 4 bases, leaving 13 bases between the germline ends. Germline-derived CDR1 and CDR2 are SGHRS and YFSETQ. The CDR3 runs to 15 residues. CDR3 sequence (DNA): TGCGCCAGCAGCTTGGGTGGTTTTTTGCCCACTGAAGCTTTCTTT. Translation: CASSLGGFLPTEAFF. The entire variable domain, with the rest obtained from reference TRBV5-1 and TRBJ1-1, is as follows: KAGVTQTPRYLIKTRGQQVTLSCSPISGHRSVSWYQQTPGQGLQFLFEYFSETQRNKGNFPGRFSGRQFSNSRSEMNVSTLELGDSALYLCASSLGGFLPTEAFFGQGTRLTVV.

This chain connects TRBV20-1 to TRBJ1-5; weak D call: TRBD1 (6 bases). Germline CDR1 is DFQATT and CDR2 is SNEGSKA (reference sequence). Trimming cost V 5 bases and J 0 bases, with 11 bases left between them. The CDR3 is made up of 14 amino acids. The CDR3 loop reads CSAPAGVSNQPQHF. Written as DNA, the CDR3 is TGCAGTGCTCCTGCAGGGGTTAGCAATCAGCCCCAGCATTTT.

The chain links TRBV15 to TRBJ1-1; D is unclear. CDR1 and CDR2 from the germline V gene are LNHNV and YYDKDF (reference sequence). V was cut by 4 bases and J by 0 bases, with 6 bases left in between. The CDR3 has 13 amino acids. CDR3 residues: CATSNELNTEAFF. The DNA of the CDR3 is TGTGCCACCAGCAATGAGCTGAACACTGAAGCTTTCTTT.

J is TRBJ2-1 and V is TRBV7-7, with unresolved D. Trimming removed 5 bases from V and 5 bases from J, with 7 bases in between. CDR1 is SSHAT, CDR2 FNYEAQ, per germline (reference sequence). This CDR3 region has 12 residues. CDR3 bases: TGTGCCAGCAGCCCAGACAACAATGAGCAGTTCTTC. The encoded protein is CASSPDNNEQFF.

This clonotype was seen at least ten times. This chain links TRBV9 with TRBJ1-1; D not certain. CDR1 and CDR2 (germline): SGDLS, YYNGEE. V lost 2 bases to trimming and J lost 3 bases, with 17 bases between them. The CDR3 consists of 16 residues. The CDR3 DNA reads TGTGCCAGCAGCGTCCCGAGCAACGGAATCGACACTGAAGCTTTCTTT. It encodes CASSVPSNGIDTEAFF.

This clonotype has more than one count but fewer than ten. The chain uses TRBV7-2 and TRBJ2-3; TRBD2 matches at 8 bases. The CDR3 is made up of 21 amino acids. The V and J ends lost 0 bases and 4 bases, in that order; junction bases with no gene match: 21. CDR1 and CDR2 from the germline V gene are SGHTA and FQGNSA. CDR3 amino acids: CASSLAPPQPFLAGNSDTQYF. DNA of the CDR3: TGTGCCAGCAGCTTAGCCCCACCACAACCCTTTCTAGCGGGTAATTCAGATACGCAGTATTTT. The full variable domain, with the rest looked up from reference TRBV7-2 and TRBJ2-3, is GAGVSQSPSNKVTEKGKDVELRCDPISGHTALYWYRQSLGQGLEFLIYFQGNSAPDKSGLPSDRFSAERTGGSVSTLTIQRTQQEDSAVYLCASSLAPPQPFLAGNSDTQYFGPGTRLTVL.

The chain uses TRBV20-1 and TRBJ2-7, with D unclear. V was cut by 1 base and J by 0 bases, with 7 bases left in between. Germline V gene lookup returns CDR1 DFQATT and CDR2 SNEGSKA (reference sequence). The CDR3 totals 13 residues. CDR3 in DNA: TGCAGTGCTAGAGGCAGGCTCTCCTACGAGCAGTACGTC. Amino acid sequence: CSARGRLSYEQYV.

This rearrangement joins TRBV7-8 to TRBJ1-1; D uncertain. The CDR3 is 13 residues long. In germline, CDR1 is SGHVS, CDR2 FQNEAQ. V shed 4 bases and J shed 7 bases, with 13 bases lying between them. CDR3 coding DNA: TGTGCCAGCAGCTCCCTGGTAGAGGGTGAAGCTTTCTTT. It specifies CASSSLVEGEAFF.

This clonotype showed up just a few times. This chain uses TRBV15 with TRBJ2-5; D unclear. V was shortened by 0 bases and J by 2 bases, with 7 bases between the two germline ends. Germline V gene sequence: CDR1 LNHNV, CDR2 YYDKDF (reference sequence). The CDR3 is 14 residues long. The CDR3 protein is CATSRESEQETQYF. The DNA of the CDR3 is TGTGCCACCAGCAGAGAGTCCGAACAAGAGACCCAGTACTTC. The whole variable domain, remainder taken from reference TRBV15 and TRBJ2-5, is DAMVIQNPRYQVTQFGKPVTLSCSQTLNHNVMYWYQQKSSQAPKLLFHYYDKDFNNEADTPDNFQSRRPNTSFCFLDIRSPGLGDTAMYLCATSRESEQETQYFGPGTRLLVL.

V gene TRBV14 combines with J gene TRBJ2-7; D not resolved. Trimming removed 4 bases from V and 1 base from J, with 11 bases in between. Germline assignment: CDR1 SGHDN and CDR2 FVKESK. The CDR3 runs 14 residues. The CDR3 nucleotides are TGTGCCAGCAGCCTTCACCCTACATCCTACGAGCAGTACTTC. Translating it yields CASSLHPTSYEQYF.

A few counts support this clonotype. The gene calls are TRBV12-3 or TRBV12-4 and TRBJ2-7, with 7 bases lining up with TRBD1. This CDR3 has 14 residues. After removal of 7 bases from V and 1 base from J, the junction contained 7 bases not matched to a gene. DNA for the CDR3: TGTGCCAGCATGAGGGGGCTTGCATCCTACGAGCAGTACTTC. Translated: CASMRGLASYEQYF.

This clonotype has more than one count but fewer than ten. The chain is built from TRBV6-6 and TRBJ1-2, with D hard to call. Trimming left V 2 bases short and J 7 bases short, with 17 bases between. Germline assignment: CDR1 MNHNY and CDR2 SVGAGI (reference sequence). The CDR3 consists of 15 residues. The CDR3 loop reads CASSYPLLDRRGYTF. CDR3 DNA sequence: TGTGCCAGCAGTTACCCGTTACTGGATCGGCGTGGCTACACCTTC.

The rearrangement uses TRBV28 and TRBJ2-7; tentatively, D is TRBD2 (5 bases). Deletions cut 5 bases from V and 10 bases from J, with 12 bases between. CDR3 length: 11 amino acids. The V gene's germline CDR1 is MDHEN and CDR2 SYDVKM. This CDR3 is CASSETGNQYF. The CDR3 bases are TGTGCCAGCAGTGAGACGGGAAACCAGTACTTC.

The chain is built from TRBV9 and TRBJ2-5, with D perhaps TRBD2 (5 bases). Deletions cut 5 bases from V and 4 bases from J, with 9 bases between. Germline assignment: CDR1 SGDLS and CDR2 YYNGEE. The CDR3 length is 12 residues. CDR3 in DNA: TGTGCCAGCAGTCCTGGAGGAGAGACCCAGTACTTC. It codes for CASSPGGETQYF.

V is TRBV12-3 or TRBV12-4 and J is TRBJ2-5, with TRBD2 matching over 7 bases. The CDR3 runs to 13 residues. V lost 1 base and J lost 7; bases outside the gene matches: 3. DNA of the CDR3: TGTGCCAGCAGTTTAGGAGGGGAGGGGACCCAGTACTTC. It codes for CASSLGGEGTQYF.

The chain recombines TRBV9 with TRBJ1-1, with D unclear. V gave up 4 bases and J gave up 0 bases, with 7 bases separating them. The CDR3 has 13 residues. Germline CDR1 is SGDLS and CDR2 is YYNGEE. This CDR3 reads CASSIDLNTEAFF. The CDR3, as DNA: TGTGCCAGCAGCATTGACCTGAACACTGAAGCTTTCTTT.

The rearrangement uses TRBV12-3 or TRBV12-4 and TRBJ2-3; a weak D match, TRBD1 (5 bases). V was trimmed by 6 bases and J by 4 bases, leaving 8 bases between them. The CDR3 runs 12 residues. CDR3 residues: CASRRQSDTQYF. The CDR3 DNA follows: TGTGCCAGCAGACGACAGTCAGATACGCAGTATTTT.

This clonotype was picked up a small number of times. This chain connects TRBV9 to TRBJ1-2; D remains ambiguous. Germline CDR1 and CDR2: SGDLS and YYNGEE. Between the trimmed V and J ends, which lost 4 bases and 5 bases, there was a span of 15 bases. This CDR3 is built from 14 residues. The DNA for the CDR3 is TGTGCCAGCAGCCCCTGGACGGGGAGTTATGGCTACACCTTC. It codes for CASSPWTGSYGYTF.

This clonotype was seen at least ten times. This rearrangement joins TRBV7-9 to TRBJ1-2; D remains unclear. This CDR3 is built from 11 residues. CDR1 and CDR2 (germline): SEHNR, FQNEAQ (reference sequence). Trimming took 6 bases from V and 7 from J, leaving 9 bases between them. CDR3 loop: CASSRSGGYTF. DNA for the CDR3: TGTGCCAGCAGTCGCTCTGGTGGCTACACCTTC.

This clonotype has a handful of counts. This chain connects TRBV2 to TRBJ1-6; D unclear. From germline, CDR1 is SNHLY and CDR2 FYNNEI. The CDR3 runs to 15 residues. The V end was cut by 8 bases, the J end by 8 bases, with 19 bases between. CDR3 DNA: TGTGCCAGCGCCCAGAGAGGCGTCGCCTATTCACCCCTCCACTTT. This encodes CASAQRGVAYSPLHF.